This entry lists 4 T cell receptor beta chains sequenced from one sample in a study of T cells in Graves' hyperthyroidism and ophthalmopathy. Regions amplified from RNA transcripts were the TCR beta CDR3 regions. TCR CDR3 underwent first-round RT-PCR with the HTBI primer set. Using its own MiXCR run on the multiplex PCR reads, TCRdb lists one record per CDR3 protein. The table shows about 400,000 distinct CDR3 sequences, with 15% to 18% occurring only once. The source material was blood. These receptors were taken from a woman between 18 and 29 years old with Graves' hyperthyroidism that later progressed to Graves' ophthalmopathy.

This clonotype was counted ten times or more. The rearrangement links TRBV3-1 to TRBJ1-5; possibly TRBD1 for D (5 bases). The V gene lost 1 base and the J gene lost 4 bases, with 11 bases spanning the gap. The V gene's germline CDR1 is LGHDT and CDR2 YNNKEL (reference sequence). The CDR3 is 15 residues long. The CDR3 DNA sequence: TGTGCCAGCAGCCAAGGTCAGGGAACGAATCAGCCCCAGCATTTT. It translates to CASSQGQGTNQPQHF.

This clonotype occurred many times. The rearrangement joins TRBV12-3 or TRBV12-4 to TRBJ1-1, with a tentative D call TRBD1 (5 bases). This CDR3 comprises 15 residues. Trimming pared 3 bases from V and 1 base from J, leaving 12 bases between. The CDR3 coding sequence is TGTGCCAGCAGTTTGTCGGGTCAGGGGAACACTGAAGCTTTCTTT. It yields the protein CASSLSGQGNTEAFF.

The CDR3 sequence: CASSREGRGSNTEAFF. CDR3 in DNA: TGCGCCAGCAGTCGGGAGGGCCGGGGTTCGAACACTGAAGCTTTCTTT. The V gene is TRBV5-1, the J gene TRBJ1-1, with D hard to call. The V end lost 5 bases, the J end lost 1 base, and 18 bases lay between the germline ends. This CDR3 is 16 amino acids long. Germline V gene lookup returns CDR1 SGHRS and CDR2 YFSETQ.

This clonotype occurred a few times. V usage is TRBV6-2 or TRBV6-3 and J usage is TRBJ2-1; D is tentatively TRBD1 or TRBD2 (5 bases each). Per germline, CDR1 MNHEY and CDR2 SVGEGT. The CDR3 extends over 11 amino acids. V lost 6 bases and J lost 10, with 10 bases in between. In DNA, the CDR3 is TGTGCCAGCAGCCCGGGACCCGAGCAGTTCTTC. As protein: CASSPGPEQFF.